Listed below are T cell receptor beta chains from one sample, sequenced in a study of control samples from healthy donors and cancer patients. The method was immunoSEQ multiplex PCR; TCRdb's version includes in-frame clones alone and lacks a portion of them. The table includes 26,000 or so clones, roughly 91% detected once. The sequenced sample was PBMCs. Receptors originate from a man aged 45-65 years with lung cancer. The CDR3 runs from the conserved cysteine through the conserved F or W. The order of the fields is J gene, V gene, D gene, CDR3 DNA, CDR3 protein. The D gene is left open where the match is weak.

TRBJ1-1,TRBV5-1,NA,TGCGCCAGCAGCCCAGGGACAATGAACACTGAAGCTTTCTTT,CASSPGTMNTEAFF
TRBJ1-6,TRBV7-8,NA,TGTGCCAGCAGCTTAGGAGGGTTAGGAACAATACCTAATTCACCCCTCCACTTT,CASSLGGLGTIPNSPLHF
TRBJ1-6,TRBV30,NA,TGTGCCTGGAGTATCGGGAAAGGTGGGGATTCACCCCTCCACTTT,CAWSIGKGGDSPLHF
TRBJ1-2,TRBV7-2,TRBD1,TGTGCCAGCAGCGGTACAGGGGGCGGCTATGGCTACACCTTC,CASSGTGGGYGYTF
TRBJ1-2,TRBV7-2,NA,TGTGCCAGCAGCTTAAGGGGGGCGCCCAGTAACTATGGCTACACCTTC,CASSLRGAPSNYGYTF
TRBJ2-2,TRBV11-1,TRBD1,TGTGCCAGCAGCTTAGCCGGGACAGCCTCTAACACCGGGGAGCTGTTTTTT,CASSLAGTASNTGELFF
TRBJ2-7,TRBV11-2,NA,TGTGCCAGCAGCTTAGGACAGACCTACGAGCAGTACTTC,CASSLGQTYEQYF
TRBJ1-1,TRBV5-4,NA,TGTGCCAGCAGTTCTTCCTTCGGGGGCACTGAAGCTTTCTTT,CASSSSFGGTEAFF
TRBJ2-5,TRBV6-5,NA,TGTGCCAGCTCGGAGGGGGTGGTAGAGACCCAGTACTTC,CASSEGVVETQYF
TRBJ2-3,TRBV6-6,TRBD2,TGTGCCATCACTGGGGCTAGCGGGGGGTCAGATACGCAGTATTTT,CAITGASGGSDTQYF
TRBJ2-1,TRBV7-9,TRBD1,TGTGCCAGCAGCCTCCAGACAGGGGCAAGGAATGAGCAGTTCTTC,CASSLQTGARNEQFF
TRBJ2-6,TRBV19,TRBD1,TGTGCCAGTAGTTACTTGGGACAGATCTCTGGGGCCAACGTCCTGACTTTC,CASSYLGQISGANVLTF
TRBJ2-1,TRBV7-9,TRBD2,TGTGCCAGCAGCCTCCCCAGGGAGCGGGGGAACAATGAGCAGTTCTTC,CASSLPRERGNNEQFF
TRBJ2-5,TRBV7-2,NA,TGTGCCAGCAGCTTAGTACAAGAGACCCAGTACTTC,CASSLVQETQYF
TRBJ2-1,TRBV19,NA,TGTGCCAGTAGTATATGGAATGAGCAGTTCTTC,CASSIWNEQFF
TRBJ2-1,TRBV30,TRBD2,TGTGCCTGGAGTGTAACGGGGGGGAAGCAGTTCTTC,CAWSVTGGKQFF
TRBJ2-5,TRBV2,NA,TGTGCCAGCAGTGCAACTCTTGGGCCGAGGGAGACCCAGTACTTC,CASSATLGPRETQYF
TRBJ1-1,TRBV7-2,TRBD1,TGTGCCAGCAGCTCGGACAGGGGGCATTGGGGCACTGAAGCTTTCTTT,CASSSDRGHWGTEAFF
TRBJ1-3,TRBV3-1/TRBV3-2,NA,TGTGCCAGCAGCCATGGGGTAACTGGAAACACCATATATTTT,CASSHGVTGNTIYF
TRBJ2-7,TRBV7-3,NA,TGTGCCAGCAGCTTATTTCCCCGCTACGAGCAGTACTTC,CASSLFPRYEQYF
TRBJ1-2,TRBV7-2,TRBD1,TGTGCCAGCAACACCGGGACAGGGGCGGGCTACACCTTC,CASNTGTGAGYTF
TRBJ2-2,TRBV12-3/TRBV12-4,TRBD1,TGTGCCAGTCACAGGGGGGCCGGGGAGCTGTTTTTT,CASHRGAGELFF
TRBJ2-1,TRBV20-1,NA,TGCAGTGCTAGTGCCCGGGGGAATGAGCAGTTCTTC,CSASARGNEQFF
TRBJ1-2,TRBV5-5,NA,TGTGCCAGCAGCTTCACGACAGGCGCCTCAGGAGGCTACACCTTC,CASSFTTGASGGYTF
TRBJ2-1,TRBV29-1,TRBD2,TGCAGCGCCGACTCAGGACTAGTGGGCCATGAGCAGTTCTTC,CSADSGLVGHEQFF
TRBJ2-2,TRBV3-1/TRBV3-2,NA,TGTGCCAGCAGCTGGGGGTCGAACACCGGGGAGCTGTTTTTT,CASSWGSNTGELFF
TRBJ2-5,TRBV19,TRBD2,TGTGCCAGTAAGGCCCGAGGTCGGGGGGGAGGAGAGACCCAGTACTTC,CASKARGRGGGETQYF
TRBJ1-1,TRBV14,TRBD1,TGTGCCAGCAGCCAACCGGGACAGACGACACAAGCTTTCTTT,CASSQPGQTTQAFF
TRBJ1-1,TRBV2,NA,TGTGCCAGCAAGGGTCTTGGGACTGAAGCTTTCTTT,CASKGLGTEAFF
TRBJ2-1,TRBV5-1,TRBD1,TGCGCCAGCCGATCGGGACAGATTTACAATGAGCAGTTCTTC,CASRSGQIYNEQFF
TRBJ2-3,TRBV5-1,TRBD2,TGCGCCAGCAGCTTCCTAGCGGGGGTTAGCACAGATACGCAGTATTTT,CASSFLAGVSTDTQYF
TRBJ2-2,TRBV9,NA,TGTGCCAGCAGGGGCAGCGTCACCGGGGAGCTGTTTTTT,CASRGSVTGELFF
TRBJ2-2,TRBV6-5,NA,TGTGCCAGCAGTTGGGCGGGCACCGGGGAGCTGTTTTTT,CASSWAGTGELFF
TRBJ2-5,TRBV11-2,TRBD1,TGTGCCAGCAGCTTATGGCGACAGGGCCAAGAGACCCAGTACTTC,CASSLWRQGQETQYF